This T cell receptor beta chain stems from a study of blood T cell repertoires in COVID-19. Study in general: PBMCs, B-cell-depleted T cells, or T cells provided the cDNA or gDNA that made up the material.

The sample holds one count of this clone. The CDR3 spans 13 residues. Trimming shortened V by 2 bases and J by 2 bases, and 6 bases separated the two germline ends. Germline V gives CDR1 MNHEY, CDR2 SVGAGI. As handled by the study authors: The authors estimated nucleated cell counts from reference gene primer amplification. Produced via immunoSEQ multiplex PCR; TCRdb's table is partial and in-frame only. Clone size and V and J calls were adopted from that table, with D and trimming inferred from the DNA. The top ten clones hold approximately 6.7% of a sample with tens of thousands of clones, almost 85% of them seen once.

The specimen sequenced was peripheral blood. The chain links TRBV6-5 to TRBJ2-5, with a possible D match to TRBD2 (5 bases). This clonotype originated in a man aged 50 to 59 with active or convalescent COVID-19. CDR3: CASSYPGQETQYF. The CDR3 nucleotides read TGTGCCAGCAGTTACCCGGGGCAAGAGACCCAGTACTTC.